These 25 T cell receptor beta chains originate from one sample sequenced in a study of tumor and adjacent non-tumor tissue in lung cancer (dated by TCRdb to 2016 to 2019). Bulk unsorted tissue served as the source for RNA extraction, and RNA quality was assessed using a NanoDrop ND-1000 and an Agilent 2100. Receptor libraries were prepared by multiplex PCR. The instrument given in TCRdb is Illumina HiSeq 2500. TCRbeta libraries were constructed through three rounds of nested PCR with primers (Table S4) according to protocols modified from ARM-PCR. The raw public reads went through TCRdb reprocessing: fastp at Q25, MiXCR clone calling, in-frame beta chains kept. Rows matching on CDR3 protein sequence are summarized as one entry with the most common DNA and genes. This sample gives approximately 68,000 distinct CDR3 sequences in total; roughly 73% of them show up just once. Of the sample, roughly 28% falls within the top ten clones.

Sequenced sample: lung tumor tissue. The receptors shown here come from a man aged 55 to 70 with non-small cell lung cancer.

This clonotype has only a few counts. This chain connects TRBV12-3 or TRBV12-4 to TRBJ1-1; unclear D gene. V lost 7 bases and J lost 7, with 10 bases in between. The CDR3 sequence is 11 residues long. This CDR3 reads CASNSVSEAFF. The CDR3 DNA follows: TGTGCCAGCAATTCCGTTAGTGAAGCTTTCTTT.

About this clonotype: One junction end disagrees with the germline gene, perhaps due to a read error. This chain joins TRBV29-1 and TRBJ2-7; D is uncertain. Germline V CDR1 and CDR2: SQVTM, ANQGSEA. The CDR3 is 12 amino acids. The CDR3 here is CSVEEQNYDQYF. The CDR3, as DNA: TGCAGCGTTGAAGAACAGAACTATGATCAGTATTTC.

With regard to this clonotype: At one boundary the junction diverges from the germline segment, which might be a read error. The V gene is TRBV20-1, the J gene TRBJ2-1, with 12 nucleotides matching TRBD2. The germline V gene encodes CDR1 DFQATT and CDR2 SNEGSKA (reference sequence). The CDR3 extends over 16 amino acids. CDR3 sequence: CSAGLAGCGSYSEQFF. Here the CDR3 DNA reads TGCAGTGCTGGACTAGCGGGATGTGGTTCCTACAGTGAGCAGTTCTTC.

V usage is TRBV20-1 and J usage is TRBJ1-5; TRBD1 is a possible D gene (5 bases). Germline loops: CDR1 DFQATT, CDR2 SNEGSKA (reference sequence). The length of the CDR3 is 13 residues. V lost 5 bases, J lost 7 bases, and 15 bases lay in between. CDR3 sequence: CSAQSGTGQPQHF. As DNA, the CDR3 is TGCAGTGCTCAGTCGGGGACGGGACAGCCCCAGCATTTT.

Note on this clonotype: At one end the junction does not follow the germline gene, possibly because of a read error. V gene TRBV6-5 combines with J gene TRBJ1-2; 8 bases align to TRBD1. The CDR3 spans 13 residues. Germline CDR1 reads MNHEY; CDR2 reads SVGAGI. CDR3 DNA: TGTGCCAGCAGAACACAGGGGGTCTATAGCTACACCTTC. Encoded protein: CASRTQGVYSYTF.

This clonotype was seen at least ten times. The chain employs TRBV10-1 and TRBJ2-3, with D tentatively TRBD1 (6 bases). The CDR3 covers 16 residues. The V end lost 3 bases, the J end lost 1 base, and 14 bases lay between the germline ends. Germline assignment: CDR1 WNHNN and CDR2 SYGVQD (reference sequence). The CDR3 nucleotides read TGCGCCAGCAGTGAAGCCTGGACAGCGGGCACAGATACGCAGTATTTT. It codes for CASSEAWTAGTDTQYF.

As to this clonotype: The conserved phenylalanine or tryptophan is not found at the CDR3 terminus, so this likely reflects a read error. The limits of the CDR3 on the DNA are not certain, so only TCRdb's listed CDR3 is given. The V and J genes are TRBV11-2 and TRBJ2-1; the tabulated D call, TRBD2, remains unverified against the DNA. Germline lookup yields CDR1 SGHAT and CDR2 FQNNGV. The CDR3 numbers 15 amino acids, ends counted. The CDR3 protein is CERRLENSGIDEKLL.

As concerns this clonotype: A junction boundary mismatches the germline segment, possibly from a read error. This chain links TRBV6-5 with TRBJ1-1; no definite D call. The CDR3 contains 14 residues. Germline lookup yields CDR1 MNHEY and CDR2 SVGAGI. The CDR3 sequence: CASSYGIENTGAFF. CDR3 DNA: TGTGCCAGCAGTTACGGGATAGAGAACACTGGAGCTTTCTTT.

A remark on this clonotype: At one of its ends the junction is not consistent with the germline gene, which may arise from a read error. The chain combines TRBV29-1 with TRBJ1-2; perhaps TRBD1 as D (5 bases). Germline CDR1 reads SQVTM; CDR2 reads ANQGSEA. The CDR3 has 13 residues. DNA for the CDR3: TGCAGCGTTGGACCCGGGACCTTATATGGTTACACCTTC. This encodes CSVGPGTLYGYTF.

This clonotype was observed many times. The chain joins TRBV6-5 to TRBJ2-5, with TRBD2 matching over 12 bases. V was clipped by 5 bases and J by 5 bases; unmatched bases: 9. This CDR3 is 16 amino acids long. Per germline, CDR1 MNHEY and CDR2 SVGAGI. This CDR3 reads CASSTSGRTGLETQYF. DNA for the CDR3: TGTGCCAGCAGTACTAGCGGGAGGACGGGGCTGGAGACCCAGTACTTC.

On this clonotype: Its ends do not fully match the called genes, so a read error is possible. The rearrangement joins TRBV29-1 to TRBJ2-5, with a tentative D call TRBD2 (6 bases). The CDR3 is 13 amino acids. CDR1 is SQVTM, CDR2 ANQGSEA, per germline. DNA for the CDR3: TGCGGCGTTGAAGATGAGACGGGAGAGACCCACTACTTC. It is translated as CGVEDETGETHYF.

This clonotype occurred many times. This chain joins TRBV5-6 and TRBJ1-4; D gene uncertain. Per the germline V gene, CDR1 is SGHDT and CDR2 is YYEEEE. Trimming shortened V by 2 bases and J by 5 bases, and 7 bases separated the two germline ends. CDR3 length: 13 amino acids. CDR3 bases: TGTGCCAGCAGCTTTCAGTCCAATGAAAAACTGTTTTTT. This sequence encodes CASSFQSNEKLFF.

This clonotype showed up many times. The chain couples TRBV24-1 to TRBJ2-5, with 7 bases aligning to TRBD1. The CDR3 runs to 15 residues. V shed 4 bases and J 1 base; nucleotides not matched to a gene: 5. Germline lookup yields CDR1 KGHDR and CDR2 SFDVKD. The CDR3 loop is CATSEAGTAQETQYF. The CDR3 region has the DNA TGTGCCACCAGTGAGGCCGGGACAGCCCAAGAGACCCAGTACTTC.

On this clonotype itself: A much larger clone sits a single nucleotide away, making a read error possible. This chain joins TRBV28 and TRBJ2-1, with TRBD2 identical over 7 bases. The CDR3 extends over 14 amino acids. Germline V CDR1 and CDR2: MDHEN, SYDVKM. The DNA for the CDR3 is TGTGCCAGCAGACCAGGACTAGTCGTGAATGAGCAGCTCTTC. It encodes CASRPGLVVNEQLF.

The V gene is TRBV5-4, the J gene TRBJ2-3; 8 nucleotides line up with TRBD1. Losses at the gene ends were 6 bases for V and 7 bases for J; bases not matched to a gene: 16. This CDR3 is built from 16 residues. The V gene's germline CDR1 is SGHNT and CDR2 YYREEE (reference sequence). This CDR3 reads CASIPGQGSGTNTQYF. CDR3 nucleotide sequence: TGTGCCAGCATCCCCGGACAGGGTTCGGGGACAAATACGCAGTATTTT.

The chain joins TRBV6-5 to TRBJ1-1, with D tentatively TRBD1 (5 bases). Germline assignment: CDR1 MNHEY and CDR2 SVGAGI. V gave up 7 bases and J gave up 7 bases, with 10 bases separating them. The CDR3 loop spans 11 amino acids. CDR3 DNA: TGTGCCAGCACGGGGGAAAATGAAGCTTTCTTT. As protein: CASTGENEAFF.

As to this clonotype: Compared with germline, one end of the junction differs, possibly owing to a read error. The chain recombines TRBV5-6 with TRBJ2-1; the match to TRBD2 covers 10 bases. In germline, CDR1 is SGHDT, CDR2 YYEEEE. The CDR3 consists of 22 residues. This CDR3 reads CASSPPRGPRLAGPLQYNEQFF. DNA of the CDR3: TGTGCCAGCAGCCCGCCCCGGGGACCGAGACTAGCGGGCCCGCTCCAATACAATGAGCAGTTTTTC.

A remark on this clonotype: At one end the junction does not follow the germline gene, possibly because of a read error. V is TRBV20-1 and J is TRBJ2-6; D is undetermined. This CDR3 region has 15 residues. Germline CDR1 reads DFQATT; CDR2 reads SNEGSKA (reference sequence). The CDR3: CSARGRHSGLNFLTF. CDR3 in DNA: TGCAGTGCTAGAGGACGTCACTCTGGGCTCAACTTCCTGACTTTC.

A note on this clonotype: A read error is likely, as this CDR3 ends without the conserved phenylalanine or tryptophan. This sequence joins TRBV20-1 and TRBJ2-7; the D call may be TRBD1 or TRBD2 (5 bases each). The CDR3 covers 12 residues. CDR1 and CDR2 from the germline V gene are DFQATT and SNEGSKA (reference sequence). CDR3 amino acids: CSANGASYAQYL. CDR3 coding DNA: TGCAGTGCTAACGGGGCCTCCTACGCGCAGTACTTG.

Of note for this clonotype: Its ends do not fully match the called genes, so a read error is possible. The V and J genes are TRBV29-1 and TRBJ1-3; D ambiguous. Germline V CDR1 and CDR2: SQVTM, ANQGSEA. This CDR3 spans 14 amino acids. DNA for the CDR3: TGCAGCACTGATCTGGCCCTTCCTGGAAACACCATGTATTTT. This gives the protein CSTDLALPGNTMYF.

For this clonotype: The conserved closing phenylalanine or tryptophan is absent in this CDR3, likely reflecting a read error. This rearrangement joins TRBV10-2 to TRBJ2-5; D is undetermined. The germline V and J ends were trimmed by 6 bases and 1 base, with 9 bases remaining between them. The CDR3 is made up of 13 amino acids. Germline CDR1 WSHSY, CDR2 SAAADI. CDR3 nucleotides: TGCGCCAGCAGCGTGATGGGCCAAGAGACCCAGTACATT. This codes for CASSVMGQETQYI.

This clonotype showed up just a few times. The gene calls are TRBV11-2 and TRBJ2-1, with D possibly being TRBD2 (5 bases). The length of the CDR3 is 16 residues. The V gene's germline CDR1 is SGHAT and CDR2 FQNNGV. The germline V and J ends were trimmed by 0 bases and 2 bases, with 11 bases remaining between them. The CDR3 here is CASSLERRIAYNEQFF. The CDR3 bases are TGTGCCAGCAGCTTAGAACGGAGGATCGCCTACAATGAGCAGTTCTTC.

Comments on this clonotype: A junction end diverges from the germline sequence, so it may reflect a read error. V and J are TRBV6-5 and TRBJ1-2; no reliable D call. This CDR3 contains 15 residues. Germline lookup yields CDR1 MNHEY and CDR2 SVGAGI. The CDR3, as DNA: TGTGCCAGGAGTTACTCGAAGGAATCAAGCTATGGCCACACCTTC. It translates to CARSYSKESSYGHTF.

A note on this clonotype: The junction departs from germline at one end; a sequencing error may be responsible. The chain uses TRBV6-5 and TRBJ2-2, with 8 bases that match TRBD2. CDR1 and CDR2 from the germline V gene are MNHEY and SVGAGI. The CDR3 consists of 16 residues. In DNA form, the CDR3 reads TGTGCCAGCAGTTATTTGATGGGAGCGGGGGAACCGGGGAGCTGTTTT. This translates into CASSYLMGAGEPGSCF.

This rearrangement joins TRBV10-2 to TRBJ2-2, with D unclear. CDR1 WSHSY and CDR2 SAAADI come from the germline V gene. The CDR3 length is 13 residues. V shed 9 bases and J shed 6 bases, with 14 bases lying between them. DNA for the CDR3: TGCGCCAGAAGAGCCCGGTCATCCGGGGAGCTGTTTTTT. The encoded protein is CARRARSSGELFF.